A single sample is the source of the 13 T cell receptor beta chains below, sequenced in a study of blood T cell repertoires in COVID-19. This table comes from immunoSEQ multiplex PCR, and its TCRdb copy is limited to in-frame clones, with some not included. Counted here are about 46,000 clones, approximately 85% occurring once; the ten biggest clones make up about a third. The source material was peripheral blood. The receptors shown here come from a woman older than 75 with COVID-19, enrolled during active disease.

The V gene is TRBV7-2, the J gene TRBJ1-2; D uncertain. V was shortened by 8 bases and J by 9 bases, with 19 bases between the two germline ends. In germline, CDR1 is SGHTA, CDR2 FQGNSA. This CDR3 region has 13 residues. CDR3 sequence: CASQTGLTGSYTF. CDR3 bases: TGTGCCAGCCAGACCGGACTCACTGGAAGCTACACCTTC.

This sequence joins TRBV2 and TRBJ1-1; D not resolved. The germline gives CDR1 SNHLY, CDR2 FYNNEI. The ends were cut back, 5 bases at V and 4 bases at J, with 11 bases in the middle. This CDR3 spans 13 amino acids. The CDR3 coding sequence is TGTGCCAGCAGTTGGGGAGGCGGCACTGAAGCTTTCTTT. It specifies CASSWGGGTEAFF.

This clone was recorded once. This chain joins TRBV28 and TRBJ2-5, with D unclear. The CDR3 extends over 15 amino acids. CDR1 and CDR2 (germline): MDHEN, SYDVKM. V was clipped by 2 bases and J by 0 bases, with 10 bases between them. CDR3: CASSLNGGNQETQYF. CDR3 bases: TGTGCCAGCAGTTTAAACGGCGGAAACCAAGAGACCCAGTACTTC.

The chain joins TRBV7-3 to TRBJ2-2, with TRBD1 identical over 8 bases. Germline V CDR1 and CDR2: SGHTA, FQGTGA. With V trimmed by 3 bases and J by 7 bases, 7 bases remained unmatched. The CDR3 has 15 residues. The CDR3 loop is CASSFEGDRFGELFF. The CDR3 DNA follows: TGTGCCAGCAGCTTCGAGGGGGACAGGTTCGGGGAGCTGTTTTTT. Complete variable domain (other parts from reference TRBV7-3 and TRBJ2-2): GAGVSQTPSNKVTEKGKYVELRCDPISGHTALYWYRQSLGQGPEFLIYFQGTGAADDSGLPNDRFFAVRPEGSVSTLKIQRTERGDSAVYLCASSFEGDRFGELFFGEGSRLTVL.

V and J are TRBV21-1 and TRBJ2-2; the table names TRBD1, a call not compared with the DNA. TRBV21-1 counts as a pseudogene. There are 16 residues in the CDR3. The CDR3 here is CASSTSGTGDTGELFF. Here the CDR3 DNA reads TGTGCCAGCAGCACTTCCGGGACAGGTGACACCGGGGAGCTGTTTTTT.

The V call is TRBV9, the J call TRBJ2-7; D might be TRBD2 (6 bases). The CDR3 runs 15 residues. CDR1 is SGDLS, CDR2 YYNGEE, per germline. Trimming cost V 0 bases and J 2 bases, with 12 bases left between them. In nucleotides, the CDR3 is TGTGCCAGCAGCGTAGCGGCGGGAATCGCCTACGAGCAGTACTTC. Translated: CASSVAAGIAYEQYF.

This clone is a singleton in its sample. The chain joins TRBV6-5 to TRBJ2-7; D gene uncertain. Trimming stripped 6 bases from V and 3 bases from J, with 9 bases between. Germline CDR1 is MNHEY and CDR2 is SVGAGI. The CDR3 contains 12 residues. The CDR3 DNA is TGTGCCAGCAGCCATACAAACTACGAGCAGTACTTC. This encodes CASSHTNYEQYF.

V is TRBV7-9 and J is TRBJ2-5; TRBD1 is a possible D gene (5 bases). The CDR3 covers 15 residues. V was shortened by 2 bases and J by 1 base, with 11 bases between the two germline ends. Per germline, CDR1 SEHNR and CDR2 FQNEAQ (reference sequence). The CDR3 DNA reads TGTGCCAGCAGCTTAAGGGGCAGCTTCCAAGAGACCCAGTACTTC. It encodes CASSLRGSFQETQYF.

V is TRBV4-1 and J is TRBJ2-7; D possibly corresponds to TRBD2 (5 bases). The CDR3 is made up of 13 amino acids. In germline, CDR1 is MGHRA, CDR2 YSYEKL. The V and J ends lost 1 base and 3 bases respectively, with 7 bases between them. The CDR3, as DNA: TGCGCCAGCAGCCAAGCGGGATTCTACGAGCAGTACTTC. It yields the protein CASSQAGFYEQYF.

The V gene is TRBV28, the J gene TRBJ2-3, with D tentatively TRBD1 (5 bases). The V gene lost 4 bases and the J gene lost 4 bases, with 27 bases spanning the gap. The CDR3 is 19 amino acids. The germline CDR1 and CDR2 sequences are MDHEN and SYDVKM. The DNA of the CDR3 is TGTGCCAGCAGTTCCCGGCGCCAGGGTAGAAGTCGGAAGGCAGATACGCAGTATTTT. Its translation is CASSSRRQGRSRKADTQYF.

The gene calls are TRBV28 and TRBJ2-3; 8 bases are shared with TRBD1. Germline V gene data show CDR1 as MDHEN and CDR2 as SYDVKM. This CDR3 has 13 residues. V was pared by 11 bases and J by 3 bases, with 7 bases of the junction left unmatched. The CDR3 sequence: CALGQGATDTQYF. The CDR3 nucleotides read TGTGCCCTCGGGCAGGGGGCAACAGATACGCAGTATTTT.

The chain recombines TRBV19 with TRBJ1-5, with 7 bases identical to TRBD1. This CDR3 has 15 amino acids. V shed 3 bases and J 0 bases; nucleotides not matched to a gene: 2. Germline V CDR1 and CDR2: LNHDA, SQIVND (reference sequence). The CDR3 DNA reads TGTGCCAGTAGTATGGGACAGTATAGCAATCAGCCCCAGCATTTT. Translating it yields CASSMGQYSNQPQHF.

This chain links TRBV9 with TRBJ2-3, with 8 positions matching TRBD1. The V gene end was trimmed by 0 bases and the J gene end by 4 bases; junction bases not matched to a gene: 1. CDR3 length equals 14 residues. Germline V gene sequence: CDR1 SGDLS, CDR2 YYNGEE. As DNA, the CDR3 is TGTGCCAGCAGCGTAGTGGACAGGGCAGATACGCAGTATTTT. It codes for CASSVVDRADTQYF.